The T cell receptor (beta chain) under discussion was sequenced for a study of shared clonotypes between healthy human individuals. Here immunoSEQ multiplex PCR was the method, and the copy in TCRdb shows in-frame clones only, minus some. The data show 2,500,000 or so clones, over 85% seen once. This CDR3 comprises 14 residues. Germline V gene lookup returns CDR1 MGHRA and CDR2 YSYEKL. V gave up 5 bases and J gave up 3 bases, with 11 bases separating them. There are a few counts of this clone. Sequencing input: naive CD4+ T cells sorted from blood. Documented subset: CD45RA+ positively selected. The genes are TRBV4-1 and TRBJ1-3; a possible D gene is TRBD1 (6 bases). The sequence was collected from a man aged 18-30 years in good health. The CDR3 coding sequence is TGCGCCAGCAGCTCTACAGGGCTTGGAAACACCATATATTTT. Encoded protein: CASSSTGLGNTIYF.